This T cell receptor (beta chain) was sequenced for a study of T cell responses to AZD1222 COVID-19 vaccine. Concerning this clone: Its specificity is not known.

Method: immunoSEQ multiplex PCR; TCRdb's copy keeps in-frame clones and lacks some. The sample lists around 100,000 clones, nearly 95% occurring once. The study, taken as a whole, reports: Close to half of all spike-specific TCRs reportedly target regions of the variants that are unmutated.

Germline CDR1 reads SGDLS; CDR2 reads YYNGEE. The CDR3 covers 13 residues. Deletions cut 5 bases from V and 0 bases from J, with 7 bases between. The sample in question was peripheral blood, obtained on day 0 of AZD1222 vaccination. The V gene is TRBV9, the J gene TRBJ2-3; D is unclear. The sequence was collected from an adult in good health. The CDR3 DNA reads TGTGCCAGCAGGGACCACAGCACAGATACGCAGTATTTT. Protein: CASRDHSTDTQYF.